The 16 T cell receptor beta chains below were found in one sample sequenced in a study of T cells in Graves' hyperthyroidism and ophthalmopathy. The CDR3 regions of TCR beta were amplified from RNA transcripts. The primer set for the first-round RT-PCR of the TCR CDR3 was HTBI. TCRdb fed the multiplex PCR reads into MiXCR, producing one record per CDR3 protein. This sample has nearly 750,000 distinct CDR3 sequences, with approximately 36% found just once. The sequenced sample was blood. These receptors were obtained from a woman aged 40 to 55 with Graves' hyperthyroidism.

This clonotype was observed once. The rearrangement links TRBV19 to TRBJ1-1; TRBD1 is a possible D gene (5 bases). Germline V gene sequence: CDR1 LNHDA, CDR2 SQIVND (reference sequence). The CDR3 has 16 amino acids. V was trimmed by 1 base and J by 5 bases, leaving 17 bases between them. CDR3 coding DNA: TGTGCCAGTAGTATAGTCCCCCAGGGCTCGTGGACTGAAGCTTTCTTT. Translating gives CASSIVPQGSWTEAFF.

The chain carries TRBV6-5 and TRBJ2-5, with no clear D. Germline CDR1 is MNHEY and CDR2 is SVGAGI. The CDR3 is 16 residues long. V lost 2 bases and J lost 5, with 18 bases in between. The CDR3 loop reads CASSYPDFGKSETQYF. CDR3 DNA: TGTGCCAGCAGTTACCCGGATTTTGGGAAGTCGGAGACCCAGTACTTC.

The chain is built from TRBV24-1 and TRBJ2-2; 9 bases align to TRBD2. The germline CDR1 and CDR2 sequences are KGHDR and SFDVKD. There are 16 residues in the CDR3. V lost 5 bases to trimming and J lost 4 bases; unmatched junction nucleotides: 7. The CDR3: CATSGIAGVPTGELFF. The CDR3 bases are TGTGCCACCAGTGGGATAGCGGGGGTACCCACCGGGGAGCTGTTTTTT.

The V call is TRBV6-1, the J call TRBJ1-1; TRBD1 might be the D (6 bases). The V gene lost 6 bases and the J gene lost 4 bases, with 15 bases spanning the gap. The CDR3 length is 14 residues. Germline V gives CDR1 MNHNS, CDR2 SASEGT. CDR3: CASSPGGATTEAFF. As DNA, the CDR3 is TGTGCCAGCAGCCCCGGGGGGGCGACCACTGAAGCTTTCTTT.

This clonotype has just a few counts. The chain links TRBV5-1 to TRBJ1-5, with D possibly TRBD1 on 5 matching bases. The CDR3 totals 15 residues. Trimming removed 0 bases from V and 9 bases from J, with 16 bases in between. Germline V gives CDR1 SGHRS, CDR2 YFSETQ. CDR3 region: CASSLDGLGVRPQHF. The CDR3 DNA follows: TGCGCCAGCAGCTTGGACGGGTTAGGGGTTCGGCCCCAGCATTTT.

The CDR3 here is CSDPSGQGGKTQYF. DNA of the CDR3: TGCAGCGACCCGAGCGGACAGGGTGGGAAGACCCAGTACTTC. This sequence joins TRBV29-1 and TRBJ2-5; 8 bases match TRBD1. V lost 7 bases and J lost 6; bases outside the gene matches: 13. The CDR3 has 14 residues. Looked up from germline, CDR1 is SQVTM and CDR2 is ANQGSEA.

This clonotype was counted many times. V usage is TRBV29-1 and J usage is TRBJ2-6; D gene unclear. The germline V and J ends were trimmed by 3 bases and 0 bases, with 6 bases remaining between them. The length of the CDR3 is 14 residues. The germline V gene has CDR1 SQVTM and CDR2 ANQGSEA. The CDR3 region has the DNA TGCAGCGTTGAGACCAACTCTGGGGCCAACGTCCTGACTTTC. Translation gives CSVETNSGANVLTF. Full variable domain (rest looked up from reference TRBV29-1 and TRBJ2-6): SAVISQKPSRDICQRGTSLTIQCQVDSQVTMMFWYRQQPGQSLTLIATANQGSEATYESGFVIDKFPISRPNLTFSTLTVSNMSPEDSSIYLCSVETNSGANVLTFGAGSRLTVL.

The CDR3 spells CSATRPGGDEKLFF. The DNA for the CDR3 is TGCAGTGCTACTAGGCCGGGAGGCGACGAAAAACTGTTTTTT. The rearrangement links TRBV20-1 to TRBJ1-4, with D unclear. CDR3 length: 14 amino acids. Trimming took off 4 bases at V and 8 bases at J, with 17 bases between the two ends. Germline V gene sequence: CDR1 DFQATT, CDR2 SNEGSKA (reference sequence).

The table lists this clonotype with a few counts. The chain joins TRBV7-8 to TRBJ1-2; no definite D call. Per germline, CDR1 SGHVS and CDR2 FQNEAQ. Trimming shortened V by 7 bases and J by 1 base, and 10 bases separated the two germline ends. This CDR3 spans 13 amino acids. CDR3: CASTGSYNYGYTF. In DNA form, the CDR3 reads TGTGCCAGCACGGGCAGTTATAACTATGGCTACACCTTC. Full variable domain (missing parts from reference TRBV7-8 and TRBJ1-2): GAGVSQSPRYKVAKRGQDVALRCDPISGHVSLFWYQQALGQGPEFLTYFQNEAQLDKSGLPSDRFFAERPEGSVSTLKIQRTQQEDSAVYLCASTGSYNYGYTFGSGTRLTVV.

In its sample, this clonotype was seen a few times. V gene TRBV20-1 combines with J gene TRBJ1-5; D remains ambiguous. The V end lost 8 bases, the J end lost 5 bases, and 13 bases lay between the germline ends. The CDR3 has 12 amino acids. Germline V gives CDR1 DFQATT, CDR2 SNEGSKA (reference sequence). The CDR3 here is CSSRPTDQPQHF. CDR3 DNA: TGCAGTTCTCGACCTACGGATCAGCCCCAGCATTTT.

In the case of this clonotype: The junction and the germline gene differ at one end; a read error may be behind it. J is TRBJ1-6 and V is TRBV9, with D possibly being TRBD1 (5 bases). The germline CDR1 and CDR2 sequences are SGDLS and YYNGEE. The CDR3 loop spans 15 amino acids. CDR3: CASSQVQGSNSPLNF. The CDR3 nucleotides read TGTGCCAGCAGCCAAGTTCAGGGCAGTAATTCACCCCTCAACTTT.

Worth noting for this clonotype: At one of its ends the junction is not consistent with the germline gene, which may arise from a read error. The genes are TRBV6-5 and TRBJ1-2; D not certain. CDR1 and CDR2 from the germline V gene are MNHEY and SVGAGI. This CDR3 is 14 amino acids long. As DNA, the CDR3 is TGTGCCAGCAGTAACTCGGGAGACAACTATGGCTACACCTTC. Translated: CASSNSGDNYGYTF.

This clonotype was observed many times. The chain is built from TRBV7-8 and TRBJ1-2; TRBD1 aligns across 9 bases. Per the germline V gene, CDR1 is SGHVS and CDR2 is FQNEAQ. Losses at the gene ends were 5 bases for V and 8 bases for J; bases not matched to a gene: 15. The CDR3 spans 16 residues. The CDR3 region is CASSPRTGTGTGGYTF. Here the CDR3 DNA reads TGTGCCAGCAGCCCCCGCACCGGGACAGGGACGGGAGGCTACACCTTC. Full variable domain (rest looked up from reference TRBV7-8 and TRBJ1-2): GAGVSQSPRYKVAKRGQDVALRCDPISGHVSLFWYQQALGQGPEFLTYFQNEAQLDKSGLPSDRFFAERPEGSVSTLKIQRTQQEDSAVYLCASSPRTGTGTGGYTFGSGTRLTVV.

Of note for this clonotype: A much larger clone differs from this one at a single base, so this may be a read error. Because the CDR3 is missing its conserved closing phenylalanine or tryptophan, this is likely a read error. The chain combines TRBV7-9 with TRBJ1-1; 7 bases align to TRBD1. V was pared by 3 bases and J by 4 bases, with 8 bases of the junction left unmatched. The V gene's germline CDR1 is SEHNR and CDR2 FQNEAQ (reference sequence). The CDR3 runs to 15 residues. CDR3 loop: CASSFTRRGVTEAFL. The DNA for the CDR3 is TGTGCCAGCAGCTTCACACGCAGGGGGGTCACTGAAGCTTTCCTT.

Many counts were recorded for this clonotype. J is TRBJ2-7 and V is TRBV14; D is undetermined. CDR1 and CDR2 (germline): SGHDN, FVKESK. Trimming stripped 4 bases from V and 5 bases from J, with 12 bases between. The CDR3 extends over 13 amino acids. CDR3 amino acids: CASSPSSAHEQYF. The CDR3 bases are TGTGCCAGCAGCCCCAGCAGTGCCCACGAGCAGTACTTC.

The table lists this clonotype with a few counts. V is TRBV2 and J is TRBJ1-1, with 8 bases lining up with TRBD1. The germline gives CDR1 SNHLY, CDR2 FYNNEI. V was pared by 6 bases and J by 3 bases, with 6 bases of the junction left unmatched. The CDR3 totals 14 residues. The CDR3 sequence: CASRQGVLDTEAFF. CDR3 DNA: TGTGCCAGCAGACAGGGGGTATTGGACACTGAAGCTTTCTTT.